One and the same sample provided the 5 T cell receptor beta chains below, sequenced in a study of PD-1 blockade in classical Hodgkin lymphoma. Using immunoSEQ multiplex PCR, the repertoire was profiled, and TCRdb retains in-frame clones only, with some absent. In the table there are some 93,000 clones, approximately 83% of which are singletons. Documented time point: cycle 4 day 1 (C4D1), after more than 5 weeks of nivolumab. Every single patient, without exception, relapsed after autologous stem cell transplantation, and brentuximab vedotin exposure varied. The sample was peripheral blood mononuclear cells (PBMCs), taken before the fourth cycle of nivolumab. These receptors were obtained from a human donor with classical Hodgkin lymphoma.

As concerns this clone: In the same sample, other DNA sequences code for this CDR3. This chain links TRBV10-3 with TRBJ1-1; D unclear. CDR1 is ENHRY, CDR2 SYGVKD, per germline. Trimming took 4 bases from V and 0 from J, leaving 6 bases between them. The CDR3 length is 13 residues. CDR3 sequence: CAISGLLNTEAFF. CDR3 sequence (DNA): TGTGCCATCAGTGGACTGCTGAACACTGAAGCTTTCTTT.

The V and J genes are TRBV5-6 and TRBJ1-2; 9 nucleotides agree with TRBD1. This CDR3 region has 18 residues. After removal of 0 bases from V and 7 bases from J, the junction contained 16 bases not matched to a gene. The V gene's germline CDR1 is SGHDT and CDR2 YYEEEE. CDR3 region: CASSLAGGQGVLLGGYTF. The DNA of the CDR3 is TGTGCCAGCAGCTTGGCCGGGGGACAGGGAGTCCTTTTGGGTGGCTACACCTTC.

This clone was observed once. The chain joins TRBV5-4 to TRBJ2-5, with 8 bases fitting TRBD1. The CDR3 contains 15 residues. Germline CDR1 is SGHNT and CDR2 is YYREEE (reference sequence). Germline trimming cut 4 bases from V and 5 bases from J; bases unmatched to any gene: 10. CDR3 sequence: CASSTPRTGPETQYF. The DNA for the CDR3 is TGTGCCAGCAGCACCCCGCGGACAGGGCCCGAGACCCAGTACTTC.

This clone occurred once. The chain is built from TRBV19 and TRBJ2-7, with 11 nucleotides matching TRBD1. The trim removed 4 bases at V and 6 bases at J, leaving 11 bases unmatched. Germline values: CDR1 LNHDA, CDR2 SQIVND (reference sequence). The CDR3 has 16 amino acids. The DNA for the CDR3 is TGTGCCAGTAGTACCGGTGGGACAGGGGGTCGGGTCGAGCAGTACTTC. Protein product: CASSTGGTGGRVEQYF.

A single count supports this clone. The genes are TRBV28 and TRBJ2-7; 12 bases match TRBD1. Trimming removed 5 bases from V and 5 bases from J; junction bases left unmatched: 7. This CDR3 region has 15 residues. The germline V gene encodes CDR1 MDHEN and CDR2 SYDVKM. CDR3 in DNA: TGTGCCAGCAGTAGCCGGGACAGGGGGCGGCACGAGCAGTACTTC. Its protein is CASSSRDRGRHEQYF.